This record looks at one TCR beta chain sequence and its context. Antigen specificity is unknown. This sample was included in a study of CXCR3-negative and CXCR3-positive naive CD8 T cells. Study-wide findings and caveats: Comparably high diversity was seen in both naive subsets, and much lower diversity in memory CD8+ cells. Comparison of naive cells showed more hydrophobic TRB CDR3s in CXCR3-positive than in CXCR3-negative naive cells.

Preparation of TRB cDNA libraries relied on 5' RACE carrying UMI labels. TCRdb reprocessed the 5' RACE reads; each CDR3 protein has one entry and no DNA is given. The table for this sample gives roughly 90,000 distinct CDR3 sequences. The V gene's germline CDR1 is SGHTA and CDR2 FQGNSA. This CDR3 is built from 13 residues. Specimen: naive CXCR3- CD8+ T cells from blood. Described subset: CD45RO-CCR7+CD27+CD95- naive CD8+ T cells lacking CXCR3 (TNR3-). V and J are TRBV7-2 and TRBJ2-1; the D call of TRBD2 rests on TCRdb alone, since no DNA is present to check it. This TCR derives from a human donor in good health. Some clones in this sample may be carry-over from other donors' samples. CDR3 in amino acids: CASSWGLAGQQFF.